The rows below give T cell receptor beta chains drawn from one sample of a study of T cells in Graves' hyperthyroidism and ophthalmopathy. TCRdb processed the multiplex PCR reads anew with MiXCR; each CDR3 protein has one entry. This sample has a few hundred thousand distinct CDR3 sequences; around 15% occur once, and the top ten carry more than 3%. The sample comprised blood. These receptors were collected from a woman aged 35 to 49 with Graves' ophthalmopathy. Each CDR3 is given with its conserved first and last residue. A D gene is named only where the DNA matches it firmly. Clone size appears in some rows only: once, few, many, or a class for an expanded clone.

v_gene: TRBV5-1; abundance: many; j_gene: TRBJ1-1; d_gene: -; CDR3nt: TGCGCCAGCAGACCCGGGCCGGTGAACACTGAAGCTTTCTTT; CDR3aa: CASRPGPVNTEAFF
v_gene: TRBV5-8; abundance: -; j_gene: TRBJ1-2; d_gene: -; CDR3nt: TGTGCCAGCAGTCGCTATGGGGGTTCATTTGGCTACACCTTC; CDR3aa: CASSRYGGSFGYTF
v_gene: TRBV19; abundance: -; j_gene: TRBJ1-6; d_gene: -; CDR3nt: TGTGCCAGTAGTACCCTAGGGAGCGGTGATTCACCCCTCCACTTT; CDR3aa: CASSTLGSGDSPLHF
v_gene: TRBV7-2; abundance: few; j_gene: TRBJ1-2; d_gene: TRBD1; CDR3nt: TGTGCCAGCAGCCCCGAAGACAGGGTCTTAAGCTACACCTTC; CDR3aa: CASSPEDRVLSYTF
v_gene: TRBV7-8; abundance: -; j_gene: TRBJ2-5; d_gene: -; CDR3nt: TGTGCCAGCAGCTTAGGACGGATACAAGAGACCCAGTACTTC; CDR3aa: CASSLGRIQETQYF
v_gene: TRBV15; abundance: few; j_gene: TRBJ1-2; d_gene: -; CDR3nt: TGTGCCACCAGCAGAGATGAACAGGCCAGTCCCTATGGCTACACCTTC; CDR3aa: CATSRDEQASPYGYTF
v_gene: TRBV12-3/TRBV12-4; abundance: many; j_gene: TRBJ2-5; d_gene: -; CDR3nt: TGTGCCAGCAGTCGAACGGAACAAGAGACCCAGTACTTC; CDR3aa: CASSRTEQETQYF
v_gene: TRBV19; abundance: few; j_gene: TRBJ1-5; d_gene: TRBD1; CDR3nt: TGTGCCAGTAGTATAGGTTGGGGACAGGGCCAGGGCCAGCCCCAGCATTTT; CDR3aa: CASSIGWGQGQGQPQHF
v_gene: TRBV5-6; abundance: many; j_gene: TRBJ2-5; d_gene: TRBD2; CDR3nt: TGTGCCAGCAGCTTAGTAGCGGGATTCCAAGAGACCCAGTACTTC; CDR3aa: CASSLVAGFQETQYF
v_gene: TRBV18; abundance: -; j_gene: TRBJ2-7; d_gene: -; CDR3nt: TGTGCCATCTCACCACAGGCCCTCGGGGGCGAGCAGTACTTC; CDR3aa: CAISPQALGGEQYF
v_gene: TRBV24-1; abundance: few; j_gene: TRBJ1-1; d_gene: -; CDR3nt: TGTGCCACCAGAAAGACAGGCTCAAACACTGAAGCTTTCTTT; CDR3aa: CATRKTGSNTEAFF
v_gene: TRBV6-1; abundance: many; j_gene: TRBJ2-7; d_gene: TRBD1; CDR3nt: TGTGCCAGCAGCTTCTGGCCAATCCGGGACAGTCGCCGCGAGCAGTACTTC; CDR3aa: CASSFWPIRDSRREQYF
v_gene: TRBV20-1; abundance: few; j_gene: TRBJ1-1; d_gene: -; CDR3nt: TGCAGTGCTAGTAAAACGGACACTGAAGCTTTCTTT; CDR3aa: CSASKTDTEAFF
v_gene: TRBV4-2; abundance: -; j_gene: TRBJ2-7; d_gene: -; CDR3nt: TGTGCCAGCAGCCAAGATGGGGGGTTCACGATCTACGAGCAGTACTTC; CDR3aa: CASSQDGGFTIYEQYF
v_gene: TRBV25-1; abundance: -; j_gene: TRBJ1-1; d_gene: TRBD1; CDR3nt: TGTGCCAGCAGTGCTCCAGGGGGCTTGAACACTGAAGCTTTCTTT; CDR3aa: CASSAPGGLNTEAFF
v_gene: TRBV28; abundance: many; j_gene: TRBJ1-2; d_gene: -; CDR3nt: TGTGCCAGCAGCCATCTCGGGGGGGGCTACACCTTC; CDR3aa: CASSHLGGGYTF
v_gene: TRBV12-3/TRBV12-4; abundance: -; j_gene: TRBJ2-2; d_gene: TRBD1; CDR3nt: TGTGCCAGCAGGCGACAGGGGGCGAGTGCCGGGGAGCTGTTTTTT; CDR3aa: CASRRQGASAGELFF
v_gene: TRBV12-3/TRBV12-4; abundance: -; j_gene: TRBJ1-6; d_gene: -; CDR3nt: TGTGCCAGCAGTCGATACCTAACAGACTATTCACCCCTCCACTTT; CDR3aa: CASSRYLTDYSPLHF
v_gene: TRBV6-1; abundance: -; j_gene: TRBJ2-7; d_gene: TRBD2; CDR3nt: TGTGCCAGCAGTGAAGCCCGGCTAGCGGGAGCTTACGAGCAGTACTTC; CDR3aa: CASSEARLAGAYEQYF
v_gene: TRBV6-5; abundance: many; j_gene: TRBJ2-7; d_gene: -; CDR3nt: TGTGCCAGCAGTTACTCGAAAGACAGGTTGACCTACGAGCAGTACTTC; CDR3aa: CASSYSKDRLTYEQYF
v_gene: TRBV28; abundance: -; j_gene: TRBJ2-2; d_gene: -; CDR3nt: TGTGCCAGCAGTTGGAGGGGGGGGCACGGGGAGCTGTTTTTT; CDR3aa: CASSWRGGHGELFF
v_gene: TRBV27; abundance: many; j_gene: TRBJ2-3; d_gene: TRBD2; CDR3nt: TGTGCCAGCAGTTGGGAGACTAGCGGGAGGAGCACAGATACGCAGTATTTT; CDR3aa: CASSWETSGRSTDTQYF
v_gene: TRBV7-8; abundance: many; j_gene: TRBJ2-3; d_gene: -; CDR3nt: TGTGCCAGCAGCGTAGGGACCCAAAGCACAGATACGCAGTATTTT; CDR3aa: CASSVGTQSTDTQYF
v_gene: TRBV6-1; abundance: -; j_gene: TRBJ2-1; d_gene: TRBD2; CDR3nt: TGTGCCAGCAGTGAGCCGGGACTAGGGTACAATGAGCAGTTCTTC; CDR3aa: CASSEPGLGYNEQFF
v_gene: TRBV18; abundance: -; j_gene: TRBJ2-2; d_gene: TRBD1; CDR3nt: TGTGCCAGCTCACCACGTCAACCCCGGGACAGCCCGCGCGGGGAGCTGTTTTTT; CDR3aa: CASSPRQPRDSPRGELFF
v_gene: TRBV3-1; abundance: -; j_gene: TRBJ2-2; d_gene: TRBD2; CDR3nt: TGTGCCAGCAGCCAATTTGGTAGCGGGGGACTCACCGGGGAGCTGTTTTTT; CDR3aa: CASSQFGSGGLTGELFF
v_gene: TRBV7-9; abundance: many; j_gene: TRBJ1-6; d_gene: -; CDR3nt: TGTGCCAGCAGCCTAAAGAGTAATTCACCCCTCCACTTT; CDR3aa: CASSLKSNSPLHF